This T cell receptor (beta chain) was identified during a study of T cells after yellow fever vaccination. This clonotype occurred a few times. Using its own MiXCR run on the 5' RACE reads, TCRdb lists one record per CDR3 protein. The profile shows about 96,000 distinct CDR3 sequences, 7.5% to 10% of them singletons. The V gene's germline CDR1 is SGHDN and CDR2 FVKESK. CDR3 size: 17 residues. J was trimmed by 2 bases and V by 2 bases; bases with no gene match: 4. The study, taken as a whole, reports: At around 96% for CD4 and about 88% for CD8, most primary-vaccination clones showed up again after the booster.

The chain carries TRBV14 and TRBJ2-3; 13 bases line up with TRBD2. The clonotype was recovered from a man in his late teens or twenties who received the YFV17D yellow fever vaccine. This material consisted of CD8+ T cells not binding an NS4B(214-222) dextramer, sorted from PBMCs, taken roughly 15 days after the first yellow fever vaccination. The CDR3 protein is CASSQIGLAGDTDTQYF. DNA of the CDR3: TGTGCCAGCAGCCAAATTGGACTAGCGGGAGACACAGATACGCAGTATTTT. The full variable domain, rest sourced from reference TRBV14 and TRBJ2-3, is EAGVTQFPSHSVIEKGQTVTLRCDPISGHDNLYWYRRVMGKEIKFLLHFVKESKQDESGMPNNRFLAERTGGTYSTLKVQPAELEDSGVYFCASSQIGLAGDTDTQYFGPGTRLTVL.